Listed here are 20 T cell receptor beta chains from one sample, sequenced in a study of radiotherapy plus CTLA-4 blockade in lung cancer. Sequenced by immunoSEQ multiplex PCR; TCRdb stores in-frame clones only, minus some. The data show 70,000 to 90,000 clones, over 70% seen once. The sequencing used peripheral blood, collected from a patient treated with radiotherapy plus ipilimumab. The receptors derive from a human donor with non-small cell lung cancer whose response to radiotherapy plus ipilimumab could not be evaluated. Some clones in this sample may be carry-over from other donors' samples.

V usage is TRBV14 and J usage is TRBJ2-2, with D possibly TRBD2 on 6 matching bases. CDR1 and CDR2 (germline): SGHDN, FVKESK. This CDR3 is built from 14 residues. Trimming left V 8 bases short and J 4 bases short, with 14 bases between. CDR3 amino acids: CASRRSRGTGELFF. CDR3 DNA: TGTGCCAGCCGACGGTCGCGGGGCACCGGGGAGCTGTTTTTT.

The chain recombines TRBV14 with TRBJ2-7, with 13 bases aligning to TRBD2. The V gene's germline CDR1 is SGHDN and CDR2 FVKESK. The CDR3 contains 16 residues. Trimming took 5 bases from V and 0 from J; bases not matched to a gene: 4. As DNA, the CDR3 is TGTGCCAGCAGCAGTCGACTAGCGGGGGGCTCCTACGAGCAGTACTTC. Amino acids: CASSSRLAGGSYEQYF.

The CDR3 DNA is TGTGCCAGCAGCCAAGATAGGGCAGGGTATAGCTACACCTTC. Protein: CASSQDRAGYSYTF. The V gene is TRBV4-2, the J gene TRBJ1-2; D possibly corresponds to TRBD1 (5 bases). V dropped 0 bases and J dropped 9 bases, with 14 bases sitting between them. Germline CDR1 and CDR2: LGHNA and YNFKEQ. The CDR3 covers 14 residues.

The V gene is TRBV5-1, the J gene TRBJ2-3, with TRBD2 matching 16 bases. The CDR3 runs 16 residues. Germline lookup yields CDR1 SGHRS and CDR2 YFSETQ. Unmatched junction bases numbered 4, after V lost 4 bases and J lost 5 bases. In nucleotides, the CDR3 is TGCGCCAGCAGCGCCGGGACTAGCGGGGGGGGAGATACGCAGTATTTT. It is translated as CASSAGTSGGGDTQYF.

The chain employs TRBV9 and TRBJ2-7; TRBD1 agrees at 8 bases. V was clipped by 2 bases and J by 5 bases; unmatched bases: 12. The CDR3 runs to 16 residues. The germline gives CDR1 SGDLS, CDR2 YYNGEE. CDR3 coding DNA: TGTGCCAGCAGCGTTAGTACCGGGACAGGTTCTAACGAGCAGTACTTC. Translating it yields CASSVSTGTGSNEQYF.

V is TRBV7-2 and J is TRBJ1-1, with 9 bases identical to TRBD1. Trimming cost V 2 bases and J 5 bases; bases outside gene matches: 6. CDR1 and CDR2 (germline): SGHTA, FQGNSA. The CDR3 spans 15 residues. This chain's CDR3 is CASSLYGTGSTEAFF. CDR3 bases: TGTGCCAGCAGCTTATACGGGACAGGGTCTACTGAAGCTTTCTTT. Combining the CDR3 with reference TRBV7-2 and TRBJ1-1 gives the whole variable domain GAGVSQSPSNKVTEKGKDVELRCDPISGHTALYWYRQSLGQGLEFLIYFQGNSAPDKSGLPSDRFSAERTGGSVSTLTIQRTQQEDSAVYLCASSLYGTGSTEAFFGQGTRLTVV.

In DNA form, the CDR3 reads TGTGCCATCAGTGCTTCCCCTGTAGCGCGCACAGATACGCAGTATTTT. This codes for CAISASPVARTDTQYF. The chain has TRBV10-3 and TRBJ2-3; TRBD2 might be the D (5 bases). Trimming stripped 4 bases from V and 1 base from J, with 15 bases between. The CDR3 extends over 16 amino acids. The germline gives CDR1 ENHRY, CDR2 SYGVKD.

The CDR3, as DNA: TGTGCCAGCAGCTTGACACCCCCTTGGACTAATGAAAAACTGTTTTTT. This sequence encodes CASSLTPPWTNEKLFF. The chain employs TRBV7-2 and TRBJ1-4; no definite D call. With 3 bases removed from V and 2 bases from J, the gap between germline ends came to 13 bases. The CDR3 is 16 amino acids. Germline assignment: CDR1 SGHTA and CDR2 FQGNSA.

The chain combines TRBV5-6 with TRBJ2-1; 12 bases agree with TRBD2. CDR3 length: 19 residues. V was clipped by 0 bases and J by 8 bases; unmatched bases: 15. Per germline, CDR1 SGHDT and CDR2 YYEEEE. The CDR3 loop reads CASSLAAFGLAGGRYEQFF. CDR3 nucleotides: TGTGCCAGCAGCTTGGCCGCATTCGGGCTAGCGGGGGGGAGGTATGAGCAGTTCTTC.

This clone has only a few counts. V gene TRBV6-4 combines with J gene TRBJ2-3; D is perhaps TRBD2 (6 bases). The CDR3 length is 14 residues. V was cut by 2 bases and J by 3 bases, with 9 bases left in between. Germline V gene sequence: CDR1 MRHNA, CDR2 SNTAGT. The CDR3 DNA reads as TGTGCCAGCAGTGACATGGGGGGAACAGATACGCAGTATTTT. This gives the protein CASSDMGGTDTQYF.

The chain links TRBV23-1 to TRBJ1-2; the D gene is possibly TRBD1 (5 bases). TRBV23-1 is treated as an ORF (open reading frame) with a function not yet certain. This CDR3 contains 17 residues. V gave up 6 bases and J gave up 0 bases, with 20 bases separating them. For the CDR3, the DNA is TGCGCCAGCAGGGCTTGGGGCAGGGAGGGCACTAACTATGGCTACACCTTC. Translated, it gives CASRAWGREGTNYGYTF.

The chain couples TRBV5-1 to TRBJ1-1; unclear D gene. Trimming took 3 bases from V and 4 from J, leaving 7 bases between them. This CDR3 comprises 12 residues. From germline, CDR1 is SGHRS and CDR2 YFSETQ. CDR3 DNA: TGCGCCAGCAGCTGGGGAGGCACTGAAGCTTTCTTT. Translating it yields CASSWGGTEAFF.

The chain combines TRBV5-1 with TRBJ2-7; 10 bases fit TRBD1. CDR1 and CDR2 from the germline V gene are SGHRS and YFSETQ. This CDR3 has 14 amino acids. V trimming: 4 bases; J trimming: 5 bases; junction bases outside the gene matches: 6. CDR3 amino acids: CASSRQGAGNEQYF. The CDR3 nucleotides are TGCGCCAGCAGCAGACAGGGGGCAGGGAACGAGCAGTACTTC.

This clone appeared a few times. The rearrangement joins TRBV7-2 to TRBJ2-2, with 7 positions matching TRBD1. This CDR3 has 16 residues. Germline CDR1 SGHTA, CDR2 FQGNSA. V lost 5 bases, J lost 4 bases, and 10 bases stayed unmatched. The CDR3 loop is CASSPPPGQTTGELFF. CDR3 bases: TGTGCCAGCAGCCCCCCTCCGGGACAGACCACCGGGGAGCTGTTTTTT.

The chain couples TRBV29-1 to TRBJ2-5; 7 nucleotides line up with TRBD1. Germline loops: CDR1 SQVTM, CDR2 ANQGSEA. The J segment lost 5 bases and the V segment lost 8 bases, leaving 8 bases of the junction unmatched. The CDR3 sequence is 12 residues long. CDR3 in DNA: TGCAGCTCCATACAGGGGTCGGAGACCCAGTACTTC. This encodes CSSIQGSETQYF.

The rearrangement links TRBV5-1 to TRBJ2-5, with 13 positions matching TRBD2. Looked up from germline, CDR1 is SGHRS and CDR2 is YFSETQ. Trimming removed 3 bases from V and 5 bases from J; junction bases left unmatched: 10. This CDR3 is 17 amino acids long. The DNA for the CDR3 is TGCGCCAGCAGCTGGACTAGCGGGGGACCCCTCGGGGAGACCCAGTACTTC. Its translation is CASSWTSGGPLGETQYF. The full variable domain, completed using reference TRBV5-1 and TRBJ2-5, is KAGVTQTPRYLIKTRGQQVTLSCSPISGHRSVSWYQQTPGQGLQFLFEYFSETQRNKGNFPGRFSGRQFSNSRSEMNVSTLELGDSALYLCASSWTSGGPLGETQYFGPGTRLLVL.

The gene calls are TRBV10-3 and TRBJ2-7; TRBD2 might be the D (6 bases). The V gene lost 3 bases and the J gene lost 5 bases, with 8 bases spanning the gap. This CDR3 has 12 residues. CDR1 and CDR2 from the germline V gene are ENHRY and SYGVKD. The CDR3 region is CAISDGGNEQYF. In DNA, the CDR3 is TGTGCCATCAGTGATGGGGGGAACGAGCAGTACTTC.

CDR3 protein: CASSHAAGGYNEQFF. In nucleotides, the CDR3 is TGCGCCAGCAGCCACGCCGCGGGGGGATACAATGAGCAGTTCTTC. This chain links TRBV5-1 with TRBJ2-1; TRBD2 agrees at 8 bases. This CDR3 is built from 15 residues. Germline V gives CDR1 SGHRS, CDR2 YFSETQ. Germline trimming cut 4 bases from V and 4 bases from J; bases unmatched to any gene: 7.

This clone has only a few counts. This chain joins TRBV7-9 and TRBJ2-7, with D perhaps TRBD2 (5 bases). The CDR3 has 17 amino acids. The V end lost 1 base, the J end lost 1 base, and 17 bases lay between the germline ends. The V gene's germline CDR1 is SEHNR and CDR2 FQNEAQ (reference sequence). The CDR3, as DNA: TGTGCCAGCAGCTTAGGCAATTGGGGAGACCCTTCCTACGAGCAGTACTTC. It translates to CASSLGNWGDPSYEQYF.

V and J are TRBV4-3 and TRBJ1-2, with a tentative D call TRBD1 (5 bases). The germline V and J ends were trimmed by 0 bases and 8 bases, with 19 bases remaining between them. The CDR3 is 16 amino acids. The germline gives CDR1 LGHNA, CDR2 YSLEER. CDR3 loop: CASSQDREGRWNGYTF. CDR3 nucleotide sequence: TGCGCCAGCAGCCAAGATCGGGAGGGACGGTGGAACGGCTACACCTTC.